These 10 T cell receptor beta chains share one sample of origin, sequenced in a study of blood T cell repertoires in COVID-19 (TCRdb year 2020). The library was built by means of the immunoSEQ multiplex PCR assay. TCRdb carries this immuneACCESS record with in-frame sequences only. Its versions omit some clonotypes, under half of them owing to an unresolved V gene in the studies checked, with the rest unexplained. Across this sample there are 200,000 to 300,000 clones, with 65% to 85% seen only once. In total, the top ten clones hold 5.5% of the sample. The sample was peripheral blood. The source is a human donor in a cohort sampled during active COVID-19.

The chain links TRBV5-6 to TRBJ2-7, with TRBD2 as a possible D gene (6 bases). Trimming left V 4 bases short and J 3 bases short, with 14 bases between. Germline V CDR1 and CDR2: SGHDT, YYEEEE. The CDR3 length is 14 residues. The CDR3: CASSPTGGGYEQYF. In DNA form, the CDR3 reads TGTGCCAGCAGCCCTACTGGGGGAGGCTACGAGCAGTACTTC.

The chain uses TRBV6-4 and TRBJ1-5, with no clear D. The V and J ends lost 3 bases and 6 bases respectively, with 6 bases between them. Per germline, CDR1 MRHNA and CDR2 SNTAGT. The CDR3 totals 12 residues. DNA of the CDR3: TGTGCCAGCAGTGATTCGTGTCAGCCCCAGCATTTT. It encodes CASSDSCQPQHF.

The chain recombines TRBV18 with TRBJ1-1; D possibly corresponds to TRBD1 (5 bases). Trimming removed 7 bases from V and 12 bases from J, with 21 bases in between. This CDR3 comprises 13 residues. Germline CDR1 reads KGHSH; CDR2 reads LQKENI. In DNA form, the CDR3 reads TGTGCCAGCTTCGCGACCCGGGGGACCGAAACTTTCTTT. It yields the protein CASFATRGTETFF.

The chain has TRBV9 and TRBJ2-4; D might be TRBD1 (6 bases). The V end lost 0 bases, the J end lost 9 bases, and 25 bases lay between the germline ends. CDR3 length equals 18 residues. CDR1 is SGDLS and CDR2 is YYNGEE in the germline V gene. The CDR3 DNA follows: TGTGCCAGCAGCGTAGAGAGATGGGACAACCGTATAGCACGCATTCAGTACTTC. This translates into CASSVERWDNRIARIQYF.

This chain connects TRBV6-1 to TRBJ1-3, with D uncertain. CDR3 length equals 15 residues. Trimming removed 3 bases at V and 0 bases at J, with 9 bases between. CDR1 is MNHNS, CDR2 SASEGT, per germline. CDR3 sequence: CASSDGGLSGNTIYF. The CDR3 bases are TGTGCCAGCAGTGATGGAGGGCTCTCTGGAAACACCATATATTTT.

There are many counts of this clone. This chain links TRBV6-1 with TRBJ2-1, with TRBD2 matching over 7 bases. The CDR3 covers 18 residues. Germline V lookup: CDR1 MNHNS, CDR2 SASEGT. J gave up 7 bases and V 0 bases, and 15 bases lay outside the gene matches. The CDR3 sequence is CASSEAPVPGLKGNEQFF. The CDR3, as DNA: TGTGCCAGCAGTGAAGCGCCGGTTCCGGGACTAAAGGGGAATGAGCAGTTCTTC.

This sequence joins TRBV24-1 and TRBJ2-2, with D possibly being TRBD1 (5 bases). CDR3 length: 15 amino acids. Trimming cost V 1 base and J 2 bases, with 7 bases left between them. Per germline, CDR1 KGHDR and CDR2 SFDVKD. The CDR3 loop is CATSDFQGNTGELFF. The CDR3, as DNA: TGTGCCACCAGTGATTTTCAGGGAAACACCGGGGAGCTGTTTTTT.

This clone was detected many times. The rearrangement joins TRBV13 to TRBJ2-7; 10 nucleotides align to TRBD1. Germline CDR1 PRHDT, CDR2 FYEKMQ (reference sequence). With 4 bases clipped from V and 3 bases from J, the junction kept 9 bases outside the gene matches. CDR3 length: 16 amino acids. CDR3 protein: CASSSRSGTGVYEQYF. In DNA form, the CDR3 reads TGTGCCAGCAGCTCAAGGTCCGGGACAGGGGTCTACGAGCAGTACTTC.

V gene TRBV21-1 combines with J gene TRBJ2-7; TRBD1, the table's D call, was not compared with the DNA. TRBV21-1 is a listed pseudogene. This CDR3 is built from 14 residues. The CDR3 DNA is TGTGCCAGCAGCAAGCCTGCCACAGCATACGAGCAGTACTTC. Protein: CASSKPATAYEQYF.

This sequence joins TRBV5-1 and TRBJ2-5; tentative D call: TRBD1 (5 bases). The V gene's germline CDR1 is SGHRS and CDR2 YFSETQ. Trimming removed 4 bases from V and 3 bases from J, with 13 bases in between. The CDR3 has 14 amino acids. CDR3 protein: CASSPQGGKETQYF. The DNA for the CDR3 is TGCGCCAGCAGCCCTCAGGGTGGGAAAGAGACCCAGTACTTC.